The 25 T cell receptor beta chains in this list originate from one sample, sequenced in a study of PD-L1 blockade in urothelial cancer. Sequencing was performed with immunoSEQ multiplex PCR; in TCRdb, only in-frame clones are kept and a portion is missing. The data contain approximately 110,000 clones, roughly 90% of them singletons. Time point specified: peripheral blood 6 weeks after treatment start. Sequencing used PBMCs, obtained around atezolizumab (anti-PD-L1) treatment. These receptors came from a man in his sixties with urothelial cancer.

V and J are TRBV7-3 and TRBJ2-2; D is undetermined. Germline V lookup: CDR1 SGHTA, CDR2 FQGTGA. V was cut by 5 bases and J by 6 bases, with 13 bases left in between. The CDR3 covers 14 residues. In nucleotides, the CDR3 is TGTGCCAGCAGCCGACTGGCGAGTCCCGGGGAGCTGTTTTTT. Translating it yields CASSRLASPGELFF.

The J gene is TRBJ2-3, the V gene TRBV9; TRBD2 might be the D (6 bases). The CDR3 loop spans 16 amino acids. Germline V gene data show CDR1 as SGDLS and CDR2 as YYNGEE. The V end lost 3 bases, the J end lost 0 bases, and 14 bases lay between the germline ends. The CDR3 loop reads CASSGRRGISTDTQYF. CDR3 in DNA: TGTGCCAGCAGCGGACGGAGGGGCATTAGCACAGATACGCAGTATTTT.

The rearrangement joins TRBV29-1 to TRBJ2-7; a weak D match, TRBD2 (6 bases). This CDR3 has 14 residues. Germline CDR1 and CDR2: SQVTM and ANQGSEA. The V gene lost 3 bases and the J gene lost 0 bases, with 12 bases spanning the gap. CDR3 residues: CSVDSGESSYEQYF. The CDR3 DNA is TGCAGCGTTGACTCGGGGGAAAGCTCCTACGAGCAGTACTTC.

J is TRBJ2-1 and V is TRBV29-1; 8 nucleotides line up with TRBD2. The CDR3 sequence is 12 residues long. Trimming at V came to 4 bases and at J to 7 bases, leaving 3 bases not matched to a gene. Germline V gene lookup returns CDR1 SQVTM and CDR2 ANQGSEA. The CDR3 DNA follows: TGCAGCGTTGGCCGGGGGGGGAATGAGCAGTTCTTC. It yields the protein CSVGRGGNEQFF.

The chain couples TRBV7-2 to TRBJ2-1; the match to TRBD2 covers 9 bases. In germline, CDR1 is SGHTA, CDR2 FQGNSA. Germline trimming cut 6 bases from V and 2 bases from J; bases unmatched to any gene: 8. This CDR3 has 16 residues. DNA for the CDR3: TGTGCCAGCAGATTCGGCGGGGGGGCTACCTACAATGAGCAGTTCTTC. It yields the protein CASRFGGGATYNEQFF.

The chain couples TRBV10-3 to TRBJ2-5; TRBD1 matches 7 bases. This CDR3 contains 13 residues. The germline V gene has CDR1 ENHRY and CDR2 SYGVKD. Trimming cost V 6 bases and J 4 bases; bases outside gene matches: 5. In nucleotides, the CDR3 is TGTGCCATCAGCGCCAGACAGGGAGAGACCCAGTACTTC. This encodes CAISARQGETQYF.

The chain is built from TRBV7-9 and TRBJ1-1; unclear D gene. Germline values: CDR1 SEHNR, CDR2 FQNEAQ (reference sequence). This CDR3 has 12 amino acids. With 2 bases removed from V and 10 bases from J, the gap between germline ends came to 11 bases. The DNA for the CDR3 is TGTGCCAGCAGCTTAATGCAGGAGGGAGCTTTCTTT. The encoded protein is CASSLMQEGAFF.

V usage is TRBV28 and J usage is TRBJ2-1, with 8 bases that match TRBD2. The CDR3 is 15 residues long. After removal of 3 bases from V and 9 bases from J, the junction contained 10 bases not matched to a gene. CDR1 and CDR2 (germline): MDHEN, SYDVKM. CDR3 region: CASSFSGGRRGEQFF. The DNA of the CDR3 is TGTGCCAGCAGTTTTAGTGGCGGGAGGCGGGGTGAGCAGTTCTTC. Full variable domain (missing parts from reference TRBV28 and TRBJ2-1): DVKVTQSSRYLVKRTGEKVFLECVQDMDHENMFWYRQDPGLGLRLIYFSYDVKMKEKGDIPEGYSVSREKKERFSLILESASTNQTSMYLCASSFSGGRRGEQFFGPGTRLTVL.

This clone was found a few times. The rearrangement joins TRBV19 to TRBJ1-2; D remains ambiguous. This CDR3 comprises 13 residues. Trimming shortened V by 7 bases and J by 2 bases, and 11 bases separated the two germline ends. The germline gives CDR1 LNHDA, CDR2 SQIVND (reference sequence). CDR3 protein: CASKSPGNYGYTF. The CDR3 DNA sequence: TGTGCCAGTAAATCACCGGGGAACTATGGCTACACCTTC.

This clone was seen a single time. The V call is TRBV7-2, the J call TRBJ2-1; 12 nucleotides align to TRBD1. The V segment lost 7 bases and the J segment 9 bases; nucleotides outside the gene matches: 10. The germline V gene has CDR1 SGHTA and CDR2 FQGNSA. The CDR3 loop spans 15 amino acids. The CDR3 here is CASILMGQGAGEQFF. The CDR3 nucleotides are TGTGCCAGCATTTTAATGGGACAGGGGGCCGGTGAGCAGTTCTTC.

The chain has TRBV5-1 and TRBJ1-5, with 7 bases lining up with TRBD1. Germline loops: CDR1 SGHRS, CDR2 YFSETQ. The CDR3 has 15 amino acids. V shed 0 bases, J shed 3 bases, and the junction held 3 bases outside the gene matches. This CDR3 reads CASSLEGGLNQPQHF. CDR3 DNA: TGCGCCAGCAGCTTGGAAGGGGGCCTCAATCAGCCCCAGCATTTT.

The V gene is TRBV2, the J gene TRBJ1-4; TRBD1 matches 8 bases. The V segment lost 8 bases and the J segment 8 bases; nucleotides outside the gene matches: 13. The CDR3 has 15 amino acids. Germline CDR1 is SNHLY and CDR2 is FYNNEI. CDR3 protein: CASRNRQGTGEKLFF. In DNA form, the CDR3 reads TGTGCCAGCCGGAACCGACAGGGGACGGGCGAAAAACTGTTTTTT.

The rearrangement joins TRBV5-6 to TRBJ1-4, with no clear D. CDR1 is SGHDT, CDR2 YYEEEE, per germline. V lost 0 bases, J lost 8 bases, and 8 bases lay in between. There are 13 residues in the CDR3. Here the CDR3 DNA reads TGTGCCAGCAGCTTGGGTGACTCAGAAAAACTGTTTTTT. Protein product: CASSLGDSEKLFF.

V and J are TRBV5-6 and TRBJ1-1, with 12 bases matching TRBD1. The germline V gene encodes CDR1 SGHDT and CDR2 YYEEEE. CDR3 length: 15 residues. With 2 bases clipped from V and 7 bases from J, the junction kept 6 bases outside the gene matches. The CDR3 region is CASSFGDRGPVEAFF. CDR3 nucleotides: TGTGCCAGCAGCTTTGGGGACAGGGGGCCTGTTGAAGCTTTCTTT.

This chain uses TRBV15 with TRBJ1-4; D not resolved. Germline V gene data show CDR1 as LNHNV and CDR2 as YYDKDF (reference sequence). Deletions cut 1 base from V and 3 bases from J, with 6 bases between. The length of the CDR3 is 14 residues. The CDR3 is CATSRVAPNEKLFF. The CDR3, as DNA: TGTGCCACCAGCAGAGTCGCGCCTAATGAAAAACTGTTTTTT.

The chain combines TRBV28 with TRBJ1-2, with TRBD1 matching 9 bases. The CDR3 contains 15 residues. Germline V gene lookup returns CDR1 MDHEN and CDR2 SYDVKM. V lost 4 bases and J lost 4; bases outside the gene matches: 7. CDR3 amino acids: CASSSGTGTIYGYTF. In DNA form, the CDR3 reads TGTGCCAGCAGTTCGGGGACAGGGACTATCTATGGCTACACCTTC.

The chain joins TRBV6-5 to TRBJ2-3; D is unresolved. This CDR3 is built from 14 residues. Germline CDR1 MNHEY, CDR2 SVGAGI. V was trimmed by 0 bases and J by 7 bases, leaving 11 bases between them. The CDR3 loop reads CASSYSPQTNTQYF. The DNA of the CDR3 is TGTGCCAGCAGTTACTCGCCTCAAACAAATACGCAGTATTTT.

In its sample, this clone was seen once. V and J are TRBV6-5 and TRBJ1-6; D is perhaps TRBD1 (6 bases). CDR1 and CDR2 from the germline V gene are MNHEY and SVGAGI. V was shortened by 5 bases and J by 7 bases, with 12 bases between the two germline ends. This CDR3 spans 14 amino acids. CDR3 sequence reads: CASSGGAVNSPLHF. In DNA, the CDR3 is TGTGCCAGCAGTGGGGGGGCCGTGAATTCACCCCTCCACTTT.

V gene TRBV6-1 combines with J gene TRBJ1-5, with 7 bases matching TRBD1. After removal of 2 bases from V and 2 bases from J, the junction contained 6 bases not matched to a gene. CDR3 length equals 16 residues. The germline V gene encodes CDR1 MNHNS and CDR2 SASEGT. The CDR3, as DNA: TGTGCCAGCAGTGAATACAGGGGTCGGGGCAATCAGCCCCAGCATTTT. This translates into CASSEYRGRGNQPQHF.

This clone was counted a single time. DNA of the CDR3: TGTGCCAGCAGTTACGCGGGGAAATGGGTCGGCTACACCTTC. Amino acids: CASSYAGKWVGYTF. This chain uses TRBV6-5 with TRBJ1-2; D remains ambiguous. The CDR3 has 14 amino acids. Trimming left V 2 bases short and J 8 bases short, with 15 bases between. Germline values: CDR1 MNHEY, CDR2 SVGAGI.

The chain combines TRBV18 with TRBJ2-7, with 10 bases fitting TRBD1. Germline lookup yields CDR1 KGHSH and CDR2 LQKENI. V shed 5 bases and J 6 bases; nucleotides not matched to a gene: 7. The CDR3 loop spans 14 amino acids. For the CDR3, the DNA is TGTGCCAGCTCAACCGGGACAGGGGATACCGAGCAGTACTTC. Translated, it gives CASSTGTGDTEQYF.

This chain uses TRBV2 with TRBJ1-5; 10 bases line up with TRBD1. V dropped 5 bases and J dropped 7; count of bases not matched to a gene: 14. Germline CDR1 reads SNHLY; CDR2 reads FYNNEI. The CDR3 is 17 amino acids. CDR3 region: CASSSPAGQGLDQPQHF. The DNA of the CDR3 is TGTGCCAGCAGTTCTCCCGCGGGACAGGGGTTGGACCAGCCCCAGCATTTT.

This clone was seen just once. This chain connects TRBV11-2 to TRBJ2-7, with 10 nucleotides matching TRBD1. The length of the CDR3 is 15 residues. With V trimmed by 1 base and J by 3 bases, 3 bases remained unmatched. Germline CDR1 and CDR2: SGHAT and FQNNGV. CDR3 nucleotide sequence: TGTGCCAGCAGCTTAGTTGGGACAGGGGTCTACGAGCAGTACTTC. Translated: CASSLVGTGVYEQYF.

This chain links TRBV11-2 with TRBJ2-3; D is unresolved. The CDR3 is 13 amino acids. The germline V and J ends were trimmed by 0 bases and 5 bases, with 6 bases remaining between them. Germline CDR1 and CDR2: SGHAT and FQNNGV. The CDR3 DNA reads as TGTGCCAGCAGCTTAGATCAGCGAGATACGCAGTATTTT. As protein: CASSLDQRDTQYF.

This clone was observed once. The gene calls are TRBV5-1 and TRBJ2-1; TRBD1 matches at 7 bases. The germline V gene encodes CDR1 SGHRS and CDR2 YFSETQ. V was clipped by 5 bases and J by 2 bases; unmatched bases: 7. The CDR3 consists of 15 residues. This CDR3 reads CASSQTGTTYNEQFF. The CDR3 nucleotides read TGCGCCAGCAGTCAGACAGGGACCACCTACAATGAGCAGTTCTTC.